This T cell receptor beta chain is from a study of T-cell reconstitution after alpha-beta-depleted transplantation in children. Study-level points and caveats: Approximately two months post-transplant, alpha-beta T cells reportedly originated from several hundred expanded graft clones. One year post-transplant, T-cell counts and diversity were largely derived from T cells produced anew.

Of note for this clonotype: Antigen unknown.

For TCRbeta, the library was prepared with unique molecular identifiers. A single record per CDR3 protein comes from TCRdb applying MiXCR to the PCR reads. This sample carries approximately 97,000 distinct CDR3 sequences, under 9% of them seen once, and the ten largest clones take about 17%. The length of the CDR3 is 12 residues. With 2 bases removed from V and 6 bases from J, the gap between germline ends came to 9 bases. Looked up from germline, CDR1 is SGHNT and CDR2 is YYREEE (reference sequence). The chain has TRBV5-4 and TRBJ2-7, with D uncertain. The sequences come from PBMCs, collected before TCRalphabeta/CD19-depleted stem cell transplant. The origin of this receptor is a boy aged 2 to 9 with acute lymphoblastic leukemia, due to receive a stem cell transplant. This CDR3 reads CASSFHWPEQYF. The CDR3 DNA reads TGTGCCAGCAGCTTCCATTGGCCCGAGCAGTACTTC.